This T cell receptor (beta chain) was identified in a study of identical twins. Study findings and constraints: Whereas memory repertoires showed no such difference, abundant cord blood beta clonotypes carried fewer insertions. Twins' surplus sharing was weaker for beta out-of-frame sequences.

This clonotype was counted a few times. Its antigen is as yet unknown. TCRdb re-called the 5' RACE reads with MiXCR, one entry per CDR3 protein. The sample lists approximately 670,000 distinct CDR3 sequences; 5.5% to 6.5% were seen once. The V gene lost 1 base and the J gene lost 8 bases, with 15 bases spanning the gap. CDR1 and CDR2 from the germline V gene are SGHDN and FVKESK. The CDR3 is made up of 15 amino acids. This chain uses TRBV14 with TRBJ2-1; a weak D match, TRBD2 (5 bases). The sample was naive T cells sorted from blood. The TCR comes from a man younger than 35 in good health. The CDR3 coding sequence is TGTGCCAGCAGCCAAGCGGGGAGTTGGCGGGATGAGCAGTTCTTC. Amino acids: CASSQAGSWRDEQFF.